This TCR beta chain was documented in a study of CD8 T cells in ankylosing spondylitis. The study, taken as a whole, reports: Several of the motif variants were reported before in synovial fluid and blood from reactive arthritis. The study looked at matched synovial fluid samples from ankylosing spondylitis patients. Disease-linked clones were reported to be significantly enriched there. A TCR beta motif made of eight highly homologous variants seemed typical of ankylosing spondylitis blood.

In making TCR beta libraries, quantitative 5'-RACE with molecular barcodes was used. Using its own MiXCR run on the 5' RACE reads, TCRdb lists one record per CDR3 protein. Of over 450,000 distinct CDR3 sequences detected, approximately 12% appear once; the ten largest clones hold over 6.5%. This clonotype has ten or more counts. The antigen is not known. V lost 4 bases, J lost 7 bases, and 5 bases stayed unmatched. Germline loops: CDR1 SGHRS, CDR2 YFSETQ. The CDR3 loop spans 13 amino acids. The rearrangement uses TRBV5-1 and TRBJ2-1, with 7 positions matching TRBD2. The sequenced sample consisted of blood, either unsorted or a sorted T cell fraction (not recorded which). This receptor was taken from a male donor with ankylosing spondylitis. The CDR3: CASSATSPNEQFF. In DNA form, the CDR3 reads TGCGCCAGCAGCGCGACTAGCCCAAATGAGCAGTTCTTC.